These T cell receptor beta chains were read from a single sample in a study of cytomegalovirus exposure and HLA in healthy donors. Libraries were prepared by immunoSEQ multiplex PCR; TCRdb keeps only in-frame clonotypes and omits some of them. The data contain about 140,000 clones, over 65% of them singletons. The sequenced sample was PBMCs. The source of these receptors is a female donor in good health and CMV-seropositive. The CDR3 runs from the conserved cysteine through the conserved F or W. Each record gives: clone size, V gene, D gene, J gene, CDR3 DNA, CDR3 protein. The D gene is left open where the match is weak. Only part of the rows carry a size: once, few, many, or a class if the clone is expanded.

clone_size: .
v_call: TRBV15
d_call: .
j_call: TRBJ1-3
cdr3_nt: TGTGCCACCAGCAGAACAGGGTCAGGAAACACCATATATTTT
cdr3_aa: CATSRTGSGNTIYF

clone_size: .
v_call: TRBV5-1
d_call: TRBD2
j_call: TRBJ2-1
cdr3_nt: TGCGCCAGCACCCTGTGGGGGGGCTCCTACAATGAGCAGTTCTTC
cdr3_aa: CASTLWGGSYNEQFF

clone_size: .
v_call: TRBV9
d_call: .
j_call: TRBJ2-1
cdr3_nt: TGTGCCAGCAGCGTAGATCCAGGGGCGAGGAATGAGCAGTTCTTC
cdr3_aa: CASSVDPGARNEQFF

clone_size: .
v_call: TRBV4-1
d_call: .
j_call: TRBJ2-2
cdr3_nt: TGCGCCAGCAGCCAAGGCACCCAGGCCAGCCGATCCGGGGAGCTGTTTTTT
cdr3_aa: CASSQGTQASRSGELFF

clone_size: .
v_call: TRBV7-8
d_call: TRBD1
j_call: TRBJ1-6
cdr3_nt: TGTGCCAGCAGCGCGAGGACAGGGAACTCACCCCTCCACTTT
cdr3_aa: CASSARTGNSPLHF

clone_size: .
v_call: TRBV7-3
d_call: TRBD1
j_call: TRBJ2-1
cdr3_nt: TGTGCCAGCAGCATTACAGGACAGGGTAACAATGAGCAGTTCTTC
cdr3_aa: CASSITGQGNNEQFF

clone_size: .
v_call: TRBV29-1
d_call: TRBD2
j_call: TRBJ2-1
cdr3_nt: TGCAGCGTTGAAGGGCCCAGCGGGAGATCCAATGAGCAGTTCTTC
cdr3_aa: CSVEGPSGRSNEQFF

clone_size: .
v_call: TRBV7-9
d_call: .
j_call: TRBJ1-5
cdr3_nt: TGTGCCAGCAGCCGCGAAGGGGGTTACAATCAGCCCCAGCATTTT
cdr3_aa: CASSREGGYNQPQHF

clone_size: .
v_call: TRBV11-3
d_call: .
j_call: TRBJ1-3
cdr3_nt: TGTGCCAGCAGCAACTCAGGTGGAAACACCATATATTTT
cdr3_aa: CASSNSGGNTIYF

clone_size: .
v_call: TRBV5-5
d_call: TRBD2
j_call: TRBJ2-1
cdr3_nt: TGTGCCAGCAGCTTGGTCATCCTAGCGGGTTACAATGAGCAGTTCTTC
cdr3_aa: CASSLVILAGYNEQFF

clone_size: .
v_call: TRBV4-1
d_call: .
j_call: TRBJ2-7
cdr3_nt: TGCGCCAGCAGCCAAGGGATAGCGTTCTCCTACGAGCAGTACTTC
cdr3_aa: CASSQGIAFSYEQYF

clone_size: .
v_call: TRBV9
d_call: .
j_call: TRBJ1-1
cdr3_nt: TGTGCCAGCAGCGCCGGGGGACGTGAAGCTTTCTTT
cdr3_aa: CASSAGGREAFF

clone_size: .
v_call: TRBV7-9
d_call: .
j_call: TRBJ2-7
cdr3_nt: TGTGCCAGCAGCTCAGAAAGGGGGTTTAGCGCCAGGAACTACGAGCAGTACTTC
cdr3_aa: CASSSERGFSARNYEQYF

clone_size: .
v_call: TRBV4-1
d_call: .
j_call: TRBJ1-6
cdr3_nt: TGCGCCAGCAGCCCACAGGGTAATTCACCCCTCCACTTT
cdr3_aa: CASSPQGNSPLHF

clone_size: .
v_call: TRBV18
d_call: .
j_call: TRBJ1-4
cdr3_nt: TGTGCCAGCTCACGGGGGCGAGACGGTGAAAAACTGTTTTTT
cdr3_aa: CASSRGRDGEKLFF

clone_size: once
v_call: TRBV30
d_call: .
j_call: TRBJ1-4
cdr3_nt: TGTGCCTGGAGTGGACAGTTCCTTAATGAAAAACTGTTTTTT
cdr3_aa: CAWSGQFLNEKLFF

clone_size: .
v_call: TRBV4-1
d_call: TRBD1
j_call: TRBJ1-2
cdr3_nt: TGCGCCAGCAGCCTCGGACAGGGTACCTATGGCTACACCTTC
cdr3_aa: CASSLGQGTYGYTF

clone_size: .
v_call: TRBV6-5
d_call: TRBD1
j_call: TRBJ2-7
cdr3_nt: TGTGCCAGCAGTTGGGACAGGGCTAACTACGAGCAGTACTTC
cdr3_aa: CASSWDRANYEQYF

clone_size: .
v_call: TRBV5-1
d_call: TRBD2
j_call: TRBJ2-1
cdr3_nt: TGCGCCAGCAGCTATTCCACTAGCGGGAGCGCGTTAAATGAGCAGTTCTTC
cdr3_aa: CASSYSTSGSALNEQFF

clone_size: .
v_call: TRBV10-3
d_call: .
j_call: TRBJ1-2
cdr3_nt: TGTGCCATCATGAGAGAGAACTATGGCTACACCTTC
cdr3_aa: CAIMRENYGYTF

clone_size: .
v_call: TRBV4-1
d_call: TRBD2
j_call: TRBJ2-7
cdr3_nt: TGCGCCAGCAGCCAAGACAACGGACTAGCGGGGCTTAGCTCCTACGAGCAGTACTTC
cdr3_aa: CASSQDNGLAGLSSYEQYF

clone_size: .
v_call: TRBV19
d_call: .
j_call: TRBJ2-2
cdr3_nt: TGTGCCAGTAGTATAGATTCAGGGCCCGGGGAGCTGTTTTTT
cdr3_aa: CASSIDSGPGELFF

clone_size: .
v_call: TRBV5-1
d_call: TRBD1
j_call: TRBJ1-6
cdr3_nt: TGCGCCAGCAGCCCTACAGGGGATTCACCCCTCCACTTT
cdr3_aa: CASSPTGDSPLHF

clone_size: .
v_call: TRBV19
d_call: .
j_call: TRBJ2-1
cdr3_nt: TGTGCCAGTACGAACTCACGGGGGCTAGCGGAGCGGAATGAGCAGTTCTTC
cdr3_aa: CASTNSRGLAERNEQFF

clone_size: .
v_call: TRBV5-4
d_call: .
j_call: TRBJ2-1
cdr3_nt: TGTGCCAGCTCCGATAGACTTGGGGCTTGGGGTGAGCAGTTCTTC
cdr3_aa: CASSDRLGAWGEQFF

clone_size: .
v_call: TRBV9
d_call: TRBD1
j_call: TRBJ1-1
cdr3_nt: TGTGCCAGTATGTTAGGGGGCGAGGGCACTGAAGCTTTCTTT
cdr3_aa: CASMLGGEGTEAFF

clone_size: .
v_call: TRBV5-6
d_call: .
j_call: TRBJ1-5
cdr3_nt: TGTGCCAGCAGCTTGGTACAGGATAGCAATCAGCCCCAGCATTTT
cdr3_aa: CASSLVQDSNQPQHF

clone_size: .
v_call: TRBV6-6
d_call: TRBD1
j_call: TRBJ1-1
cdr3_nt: TGTGCCACCACAGGGGTGAACACTGAAGCTTTCTTT
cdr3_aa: CATTGVNTEAFF

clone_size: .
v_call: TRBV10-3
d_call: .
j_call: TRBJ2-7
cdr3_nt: TGTGCCATCAGTGAGTCTGGGCTGTTTGGCACCTACGAGCAGTACTTC
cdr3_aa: CAISESGLFGTYEQYF

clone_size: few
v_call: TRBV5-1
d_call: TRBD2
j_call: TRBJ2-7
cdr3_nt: TGCGCCAGCAGCCTGGTTCCGGGACTAGCGGGGCCCAGCTCCTACGAGCAGTACTTC
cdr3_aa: CASSLVPGLAGPSSYEQYF

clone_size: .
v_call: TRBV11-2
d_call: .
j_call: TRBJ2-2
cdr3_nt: TGTGCCAGCAGCTTAGATCCTAAGGGGCTCGGGGAGCTGTTTTTT
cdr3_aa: CASSLDPKGLGELFF

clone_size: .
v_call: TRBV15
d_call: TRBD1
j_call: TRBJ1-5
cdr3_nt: TGTGCCACGGAAGACAGGGCAAGCAATCAGCCCCAGCATTTT
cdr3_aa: CATEDRASNQPQHF

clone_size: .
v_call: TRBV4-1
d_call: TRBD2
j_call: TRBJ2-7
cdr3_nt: TGCGCCAGCAGCCATGGTAGCGGGAGGGCCTACGAGCAGTACTTC
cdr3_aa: CASSHGSGRAYEQYF

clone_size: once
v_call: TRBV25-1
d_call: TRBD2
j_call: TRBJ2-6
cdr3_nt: TGTGCCAGCAGTGAATGGCGGGAGAGCTCTGGGGCCAACGTCCTGACTTTC
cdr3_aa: CASSEWRESSGANVLTF

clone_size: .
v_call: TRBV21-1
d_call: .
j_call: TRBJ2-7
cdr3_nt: TGTGCCAGCAGCAAGGTGGGAGGCAACGAGCAGTACTTC
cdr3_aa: CASSKVGGNEQYF

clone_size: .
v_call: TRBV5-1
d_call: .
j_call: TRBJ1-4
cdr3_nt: TGCGCCAGCAGCTTGGAATCGGGGGTTAATGAAAAACTGTTTTTT
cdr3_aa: CASSLESGVNEKLFF

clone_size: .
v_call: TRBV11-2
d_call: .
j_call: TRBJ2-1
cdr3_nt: TGTGCCAGCAGCTTAGATACTAGCTGGCAGTTCTTC
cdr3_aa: CASSLDTSWQFF

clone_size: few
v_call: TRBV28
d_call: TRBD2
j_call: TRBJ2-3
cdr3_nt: TGTGCCAGCCGAGAAGCGGGGGGGCGTTTCACAGATACGCAGTATTTT
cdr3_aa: CASREAGGRFTDTQYF

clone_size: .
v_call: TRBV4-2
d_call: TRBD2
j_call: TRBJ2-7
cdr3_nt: TGTGCCAGCGGACTAGCGGGAACAACCTACGAGCAGTACTTC
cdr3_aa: CASGLAGTTYEQYF

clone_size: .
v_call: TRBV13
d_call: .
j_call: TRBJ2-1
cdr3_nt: TGTGCCAGCAGCTTGCCTAGCGGGTTCTCGGGGGACAGTGAGCAGTTCTTC
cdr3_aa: CASSLPSGFSGDSEQFF

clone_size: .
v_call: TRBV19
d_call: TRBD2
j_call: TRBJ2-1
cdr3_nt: TGTGCCAGTACCAAACCCACGGGAACTAGCGGGAGGTCGAGCTCCTACAATGAGCAGTTCTTC
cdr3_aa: CASTKPTGTSGRSSSYNEQFF

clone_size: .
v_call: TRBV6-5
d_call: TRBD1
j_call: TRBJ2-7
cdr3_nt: TGTGCCAGCAGAGGGGACAGGGGGCGTTACGAGCAGTACTTC
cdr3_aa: CASRGDRGRYEQYF

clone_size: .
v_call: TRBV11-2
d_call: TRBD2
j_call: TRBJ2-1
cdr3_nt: TGTGCCAGCAGCTTAGATGGTGGGACTAGCGGGGGCTACGGGCAGTTCTTC
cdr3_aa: CASSLDGGTSGGYGQFF

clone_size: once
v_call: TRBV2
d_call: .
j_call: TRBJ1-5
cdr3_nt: TGTGCCAGCAGTGACAGGGAGGGCCAGCCCCAGCATTTT
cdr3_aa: CASSDREGQPQHF

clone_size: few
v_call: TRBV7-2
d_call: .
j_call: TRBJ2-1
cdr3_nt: TGTGCCAGCCTCGCGGACTGGCGCTCCTACAATGAGCAGTTCTTC
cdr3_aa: CASLADWRSYNEQFF

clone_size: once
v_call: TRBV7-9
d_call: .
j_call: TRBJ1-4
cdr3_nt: TGTGCCAGCAGCTTAGAACAGGCAACTAATGAAAAACTGTTTTTT
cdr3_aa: CASSLEQATNEKLFF

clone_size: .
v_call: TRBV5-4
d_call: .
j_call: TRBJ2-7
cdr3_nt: TGTGCCAGCAGCGCCCCCGGGACATATTCCTACGAGCAGTACTTC
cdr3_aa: CASSAPGTYSYEQYF

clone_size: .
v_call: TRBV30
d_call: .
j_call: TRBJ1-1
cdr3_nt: TGTGCCTGTCCCCAGGGCACTGAAGCTTTCTTT
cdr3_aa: CACPQGTEAFF

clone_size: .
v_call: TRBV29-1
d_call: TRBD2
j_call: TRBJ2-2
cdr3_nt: TGCAGCGTTGAAGAAAGGACTAGCGGGGGATTGGCGACCGGGGAGCTGTTTTTT
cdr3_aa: CSVEERTSGGLATGELFF

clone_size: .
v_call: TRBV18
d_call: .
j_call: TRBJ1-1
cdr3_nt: TGTGCCAGCTCCCACGACAGGAACACTGAAGCTTTCTTT
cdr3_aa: CASSHDRNTEAFF

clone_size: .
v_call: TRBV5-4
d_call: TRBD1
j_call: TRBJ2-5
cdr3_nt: TGTGCCAGCAGCTTGGGGGGACAGGTGGAGACCCAGTACTTC
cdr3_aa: CASSLGGQVETQYF

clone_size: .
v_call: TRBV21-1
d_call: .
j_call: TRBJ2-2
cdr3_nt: TGTGCCAGCAGCAAAAGGGAATGTGGGGAGATCGGCGGGGAGCTGTTTTTT
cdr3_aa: CASSKRECGEIGGELFF

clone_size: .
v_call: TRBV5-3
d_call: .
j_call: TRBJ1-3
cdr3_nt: TGTGCCAGAAGCCTAAAGAAAACCAGGGTTAAGACTGGAAACACCATATATTTT
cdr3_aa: CARSLKKTRVKTGNTIYF